This T cell receptor (beta chain) was sequenced during a study of CD8+ T cells in alopecia areata (dated by TCRdb to the late 2010s). In terms of the full investigation: The study used high-throughput TCRbeta sequencing to examine T cell clonal expansion in alopecia areata, in both the C3H/HeJ mouse model and human patients. Clonality in the scalp was compared among normal scalp (n=4), patchy alopecia areata scalp (n=8), and alopecia totalis/universalis scalp (n=8). Scalp tissue and sorted CD4+ and CD8+ peripheral blood T cells from patchy and totalis/universalis alopecia areata patients and from healthy controls were covered by human TCRbeta sequencing. TCRbeta CDR3 regions were amplified by immunoSEQ multiplex PCR with 35 Vbeta forward and 13 Jbeta reverse primers. RNA was obtained with the PAXgene miRNA kit for fixed scalp, the miRNeasy kit for PBMCs, and the RNeasy kit for mouse skin. Broader findings and caveats from the paper: Shared TCR sequences between patients were less evident than in mice, which may be partly attributable to HLA diversity in the patient population. Higher clonality and more expanded CD8+ clones were observed in lesional scalp than in normal scalp, particularly in alopecia totalis/universalis, a finding suggestive of antigenic drive. Resident alphabeta T cells in normal human skin are also sequenced, complicating scalp TCR repertoire analysis, unlike mouse skin dominated by gammadelta T cells.

To note about this clone: Its antigen remains unidentified. Base qualities are not at hand, and no much larger clone is one base apart.

Receptor libraries were prepared by the immunoSEQ multiplex PCR assay. RNA was extracted from all samples and reverse transcribed into cDNA, which served as template for TCR sequencing. SuperScript III was used for first-strand cDNA synthesis, primed with a 2:1 mix of oligo-dT and random hexamers. A synthetic immune receptor repertoire was used to measure amplification bias, and any remaining bias was corrected computationally. In the paper's pipeline: Raw reads were preprocessed for error removal, and CDR3 was defined according to IMGT conventions as running from the conserved cysteine to phenylalanine. Clonality was calculated as 1 minus Shannon entropy normalized by log2 of the number of productive unique TCRs. Whether scalp clones were CD4 or CD8 was inferred by matching scalp TCRbeta sequences against CD4 and CD8 repertoires sorted from blood. The table comes from immuneACCESS by way of TCRdb, which keeps in-frame sequences with V and J called. Part of the clones is missing from these tables; in studies checked, under half for an unresolved V gene and the rest for unknown reasons. V, J and clone size are those of that table, while D and trimming were read from the DNA. The sample data list more than 90,000 clones, and about 61% of these were observed just once. Approximately 2.8% of the sample rests with the top ten.

Taken from cysteine to phenylalanine, the CDR3 has 13 residues. The DNA shown is the 39-base CDR3, in frame from base 1. The germline V gene supplies CDR1 MNHEY and CDR2 SVGAGI. V gives up 6 bases and J gives up 2 bases, and the segment between their germline ends measures 11 bases. PBMCs were isolated by density centrifugation and stained for CD3, CD4 and CD8, and CD4+ and CD8+ T cells were sorted on a FACSAria. Scalp biopsies and blood samples were obtained from unaffected controls. The source is a human donor in good health. The rearranged segments are TRBV6-5 and TRBJ2-7, and possibly TRBD2, on 6 matching bases. What was sequenced was CD4+ T cells sorted from blood. The base sequence is TGTGCCAGCAGGGGGGAGGTCACCTACGAGCAGTACTTC. Its protein reads: CASRGEVTYEQYF.